This T cell receptor (beta chain) was retrieved from a study of cytomegalovirus exposure and HLA in healthy donors. The protocol was immunoSEQ multiplex PCR, while the TCRdb copy is restricted to in-frame clones and leaves out a portion. The sample includes roughly 240,000 clones, approximately 90% seen only once; the top ten take 2.5% to 3%. The V segment lost 8 bases and the J segment 3 bases; nucleotides outside the gene matches: 10. This CDR3 is 16 amino acids long. CDR1 and CDR2 from the germline V gene are WNHNN and SYGVQD (reference sequence). This receptor was taken from a man younger than 30 in good health and CMV-seronegative. The chain uses TRBV10-1 and TRBJ2-2, with 9 nucleotides matching TRBD2. The sequenced material came from PBMCs. The CDR3 DNA follows: TGCGCCAGCGGGAACCGGGCGGGAGGGGACACCGGGGAGCTGTTTTTT. Amino acid sequence: CASGNRAGGDTGELFF.